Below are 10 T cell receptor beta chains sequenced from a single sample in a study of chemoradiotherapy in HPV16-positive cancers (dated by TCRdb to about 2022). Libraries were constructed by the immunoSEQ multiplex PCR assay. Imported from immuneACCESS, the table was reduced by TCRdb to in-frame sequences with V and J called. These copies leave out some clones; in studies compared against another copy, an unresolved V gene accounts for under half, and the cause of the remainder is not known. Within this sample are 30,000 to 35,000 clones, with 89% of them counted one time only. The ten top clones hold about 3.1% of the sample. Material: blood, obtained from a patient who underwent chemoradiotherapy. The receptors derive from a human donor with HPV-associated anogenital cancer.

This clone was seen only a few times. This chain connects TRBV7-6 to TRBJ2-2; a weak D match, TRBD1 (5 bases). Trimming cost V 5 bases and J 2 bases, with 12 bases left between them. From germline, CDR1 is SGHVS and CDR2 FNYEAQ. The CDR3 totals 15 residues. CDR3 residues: CASSQAGPNTGELFF. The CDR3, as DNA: TGTGCCAGCAGCCAAGCAGGGCCTAACACCGGGGAGCTGTTTTTT. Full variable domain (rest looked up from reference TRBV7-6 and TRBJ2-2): GAGVSQSPRYKVTKRGQDVALRCDPISGHVSLYWYRQALGQGPEFLTYFNYEAQQDKSGLPNDRFSAERPEGSISTLTIQRTEQRDSAMYRCASSQAGPNTGELFFGEGSRLTVL.

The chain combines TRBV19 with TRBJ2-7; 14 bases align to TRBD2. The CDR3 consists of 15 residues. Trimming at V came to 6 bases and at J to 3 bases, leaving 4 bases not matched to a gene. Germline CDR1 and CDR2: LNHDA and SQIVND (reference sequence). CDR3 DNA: TGTGCCAGTAGCCGAGGACTAGCGGGAGGCTACGAGCAGTACTTC. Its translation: CASSRGLAGGYEQYF.

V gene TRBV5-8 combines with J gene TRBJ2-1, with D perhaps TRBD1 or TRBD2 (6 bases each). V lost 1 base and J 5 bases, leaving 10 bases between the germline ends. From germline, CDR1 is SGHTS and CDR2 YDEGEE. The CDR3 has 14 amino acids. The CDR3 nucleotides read TGTGCCAGCAGCTTGTTAGGGGGGCACAATGAGCAGTTCTTC. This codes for CASSLLGGHNEQFF.

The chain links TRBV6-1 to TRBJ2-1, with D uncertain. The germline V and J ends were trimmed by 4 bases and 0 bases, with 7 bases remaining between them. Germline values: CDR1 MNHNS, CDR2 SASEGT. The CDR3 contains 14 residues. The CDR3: CASSVESSYNEQFF. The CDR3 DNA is TGTGCCAGCAGTGTTGAAAGCTCCTACAATGAGCAGTTCTTC.

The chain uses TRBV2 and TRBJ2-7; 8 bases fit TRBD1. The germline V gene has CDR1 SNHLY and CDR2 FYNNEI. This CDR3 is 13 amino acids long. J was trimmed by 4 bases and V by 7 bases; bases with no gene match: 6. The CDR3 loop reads CASNSQGVYEQYF. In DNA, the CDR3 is TGTGCCAGCAACTCACAGGGGGTGTACGAGCAGTACTTC.

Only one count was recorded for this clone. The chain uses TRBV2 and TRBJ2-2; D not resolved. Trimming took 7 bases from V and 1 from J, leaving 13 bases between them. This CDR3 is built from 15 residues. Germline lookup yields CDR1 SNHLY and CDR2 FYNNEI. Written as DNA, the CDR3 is TGTGCCAGCACTCCCCGCGTAGGGAACACCGGGGAGCTGTTTTTT. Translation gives CASTPRVGNTGELFF.

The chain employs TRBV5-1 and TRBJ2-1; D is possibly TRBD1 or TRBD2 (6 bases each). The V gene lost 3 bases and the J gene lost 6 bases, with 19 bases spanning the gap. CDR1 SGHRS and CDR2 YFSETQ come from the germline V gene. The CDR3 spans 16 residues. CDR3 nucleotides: TGCGCCAGCAGCTCCGTAAGGGGGGCCTTTTCCAATGAGCAGTTCTTC. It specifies CASSSVRGAFSNEQFF. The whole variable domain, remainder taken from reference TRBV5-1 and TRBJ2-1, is KAGVTQTPRYLIKTRGQQVTLSCSPISGHRSVSWYQQTPGQGLQFLFEYFSETQRNKGNFPGRFSGRQFSNSRSEMNVSTLELGDSALYLCASSSVRGAFSNEQFFGPGTRLTVL.

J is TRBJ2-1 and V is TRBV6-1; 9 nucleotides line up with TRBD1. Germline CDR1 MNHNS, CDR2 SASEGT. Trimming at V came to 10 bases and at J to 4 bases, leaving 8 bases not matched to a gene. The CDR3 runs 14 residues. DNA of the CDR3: TGTGCCATTCAGGCGGGACAGGGATACAATGAGCAGTTCTTC. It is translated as CAIQAGQGYNEQFF.

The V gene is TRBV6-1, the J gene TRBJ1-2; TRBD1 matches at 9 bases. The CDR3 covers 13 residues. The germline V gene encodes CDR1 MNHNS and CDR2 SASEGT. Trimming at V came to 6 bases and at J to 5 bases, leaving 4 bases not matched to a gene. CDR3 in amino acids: CASRGQGGYGYTF. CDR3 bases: TGTGCCAGCAGGGGACAGGGTGGTTATGGCTACACCTTC.

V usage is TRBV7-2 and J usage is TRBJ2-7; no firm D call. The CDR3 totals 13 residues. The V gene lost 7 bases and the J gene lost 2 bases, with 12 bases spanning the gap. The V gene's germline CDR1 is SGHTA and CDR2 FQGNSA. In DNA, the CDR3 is TGTGCCAGCAACTGGGCGGATACCTACGAGCAGTACTTC. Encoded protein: CASNWADTYEQYF.